This T cell receptor (beta chain) stems from a study of cytotoxic CD8 clonotypes in ibrutinib-treated CLL. Study details: Samples yielded averages of some 250,000 productive templates and over 90,000 productive rearrangements.

This CDR3 spans 14 amino acids. Per germline, CDR1 ENHRY and CDR2 SYGVKD. Trimming cost V 2 bases and J 3 bases, with 8 bases left between them. The data were produced by immunoSEQ multiplex PCR, yet TCRdb's version contains in-frame clones alone and is incomplete. The profile shows about 130,000 clones, about three quarters of them singletons. This rearrangement joins TRBV10-3 to TRBJ1-3; D unclear. The sequence was collected from a human donor with chronic lymphocytic leukemia. This sample comprised PBMCs, obtained after 24 months of ibrutinib treatment. This CDR3 is CAISEAEGGNTIYF. CDR3 coding DNA: TGTGCCATCAGTGAGGCGGAGGGTGGAAACACCATATATTTT.